This entry is about one T cell receptor beta chain. The data were obtained in a study of Graves' ophthalmopathy and Graves' hyperthyroidism. Whole-study context: Peripheral blood was gathered at first diagnosis, ahead of any treatment whatsoever.

Exclusion covered patients with other autoimmune diseases or uncontrolled infections (as well as pregnancy or lactation). The diagnosis combined clinical symptoms, thyroxine, TRAb, thyroid ultrasound and orbital computed tomography scans. A volume of over 9 ml of fresh peripheral blood supplied the PBMCs. The CDR3 covers 17 residues. Per germline, CDR1 LNHDA and CDR2 SQIVND (reference sequence). Trimming stripped 6 bases from V and 1 base from J, with 21 bases between. Using RNA transcripts, the TCR beta CDR3 regions were amplified. Investigators did first-round RT-PCR with HTBI primers, then second-round multiplex PCR. MiXCR, applied by TCRdb to the multiplex PCR reads, yields one record per CDR3 protein. The sample shows approximately 330,000 distinct CDR3 sequences, about a sixth of them seen only once.

The sample consisted of peripheral blood. The source is an adult man with Graves' ophthalmopathy. V usage is TRBV19 and J usage is TRBJ2-5; D is perhaps TRBD2 (6 bases). The CDR3 here is CASRPRTRAGSQETQYF. The CDR3 DNA follows: TGTGCCAGTAGACCTCGCACTCGGGCGGGGAGCCAAGAGACCCAGTACTTC.